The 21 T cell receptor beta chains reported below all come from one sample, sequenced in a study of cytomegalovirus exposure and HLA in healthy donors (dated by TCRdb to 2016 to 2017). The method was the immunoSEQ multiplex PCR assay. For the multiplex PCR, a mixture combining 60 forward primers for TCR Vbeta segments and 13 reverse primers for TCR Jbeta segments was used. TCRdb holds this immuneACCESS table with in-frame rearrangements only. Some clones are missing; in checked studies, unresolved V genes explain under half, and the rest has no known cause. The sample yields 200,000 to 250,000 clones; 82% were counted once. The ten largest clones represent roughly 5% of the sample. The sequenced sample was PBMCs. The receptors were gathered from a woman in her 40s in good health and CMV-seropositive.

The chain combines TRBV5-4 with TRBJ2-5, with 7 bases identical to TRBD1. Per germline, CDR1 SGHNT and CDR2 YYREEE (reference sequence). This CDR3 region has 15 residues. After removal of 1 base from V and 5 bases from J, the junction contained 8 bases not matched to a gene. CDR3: CASSLIHRGQETQYF. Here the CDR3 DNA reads TGTGCCAGCAGCTTGATTCACAGGGGACAGGAGACCCAGTACTTC.

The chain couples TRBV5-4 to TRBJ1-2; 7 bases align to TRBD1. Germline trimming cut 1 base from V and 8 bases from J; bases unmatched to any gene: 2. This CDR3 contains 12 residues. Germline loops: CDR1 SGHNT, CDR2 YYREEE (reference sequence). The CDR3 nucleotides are TGTGCCAGCAGCTTGACAGGGGAAGGCTACACCTTC. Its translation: CASSLTGEGYTF.

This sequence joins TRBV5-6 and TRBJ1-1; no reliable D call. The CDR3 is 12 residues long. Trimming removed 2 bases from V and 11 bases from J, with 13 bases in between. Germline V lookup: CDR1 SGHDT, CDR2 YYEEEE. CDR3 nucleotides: TGTGCCAGCAGCTTCTCAGGCTCGGGGGCTTTCTTT. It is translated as CASSFSGSGAFF.

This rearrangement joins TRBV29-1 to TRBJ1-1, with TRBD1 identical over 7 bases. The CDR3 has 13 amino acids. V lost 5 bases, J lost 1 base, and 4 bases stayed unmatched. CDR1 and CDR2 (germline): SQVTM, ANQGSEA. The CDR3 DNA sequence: TGCAGCGTTTCCCCAGGGGGGAACACTGAAGCTTTCTTT. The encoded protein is CSVSPGGNTEAFF.

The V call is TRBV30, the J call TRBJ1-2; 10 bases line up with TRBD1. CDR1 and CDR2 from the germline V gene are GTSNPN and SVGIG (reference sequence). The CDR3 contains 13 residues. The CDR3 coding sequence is TGTGCTCGCCGGGACAGGGGATTCTATGGCTACACCTTC. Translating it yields CARRDRGFYGYTF. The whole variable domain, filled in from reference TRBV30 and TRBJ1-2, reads SQTIHQWPATLVQPVGSPLSLECTVEGTSNPNLYWYRQAAGRGLQLLFYSVGIGQISSEVPQNLSASRPQDRQFILSSKKLLLSDSGFYLCARRDRGFYGYTFGSGTRLTVV.

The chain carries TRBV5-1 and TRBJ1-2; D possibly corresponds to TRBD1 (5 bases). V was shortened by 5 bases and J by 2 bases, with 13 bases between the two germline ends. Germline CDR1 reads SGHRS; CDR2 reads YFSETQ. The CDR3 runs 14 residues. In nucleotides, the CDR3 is TGCGCCAGCAGATTACTACAGGAGAACTATGGCTACACCTTC. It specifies CASRLLQENYGYTF.

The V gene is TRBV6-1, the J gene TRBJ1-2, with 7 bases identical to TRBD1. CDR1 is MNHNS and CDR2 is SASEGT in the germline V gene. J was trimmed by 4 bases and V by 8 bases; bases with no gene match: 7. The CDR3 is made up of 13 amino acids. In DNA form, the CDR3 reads TGTGCCAGCGGTGGACAGGTGGGCTATGGCTACACCTTC. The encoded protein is CASGGQVGYGYTF.

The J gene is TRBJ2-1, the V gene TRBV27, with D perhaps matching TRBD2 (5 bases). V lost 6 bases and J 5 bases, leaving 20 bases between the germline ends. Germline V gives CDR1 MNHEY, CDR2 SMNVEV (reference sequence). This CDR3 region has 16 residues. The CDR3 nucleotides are TGTGCCAGCAGACAAAACGGACTCATGCTCGACAATGAGCAGTTCTTC. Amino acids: CASRQNGLMLDNEQFF.

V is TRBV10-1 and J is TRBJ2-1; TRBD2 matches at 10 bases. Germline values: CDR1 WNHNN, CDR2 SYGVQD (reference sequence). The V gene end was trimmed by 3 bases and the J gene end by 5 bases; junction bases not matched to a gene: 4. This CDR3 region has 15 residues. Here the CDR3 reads CASSDLTSGHNEQFF. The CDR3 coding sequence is TGCGCCAGCAGTGACTTGACTAGCGGGCACAATGAGCAGTTCTTC.

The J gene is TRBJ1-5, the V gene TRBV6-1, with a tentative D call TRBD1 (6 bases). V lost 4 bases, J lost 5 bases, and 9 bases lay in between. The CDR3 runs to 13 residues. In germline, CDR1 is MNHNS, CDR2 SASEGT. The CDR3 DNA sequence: TGTGCCAGCAGTGTTGAGGGGGATCAGCCCCAGCATTTT. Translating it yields CASSVEGDQPQHF.

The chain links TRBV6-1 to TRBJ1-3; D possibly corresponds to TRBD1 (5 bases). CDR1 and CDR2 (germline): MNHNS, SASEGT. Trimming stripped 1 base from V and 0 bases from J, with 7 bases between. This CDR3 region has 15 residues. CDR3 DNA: TGTGCCAGCAGTGAAGGGACACGCTCTGGAAACACCATATATTTT. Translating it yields CASSEGTRSGNTIYF.

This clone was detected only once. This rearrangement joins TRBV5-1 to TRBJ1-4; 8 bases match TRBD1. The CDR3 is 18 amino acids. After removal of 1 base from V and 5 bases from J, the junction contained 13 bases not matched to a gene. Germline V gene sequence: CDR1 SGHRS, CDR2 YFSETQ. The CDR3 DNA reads TGCGCCAGCAGCTTGAGGGCACAGGGGGGTATTTTGAATGAAAAACTGTTTTTT. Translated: CASSLRAQGGILNEKLFF.

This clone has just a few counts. For the CDR3, the DNA is TGTGCCAGCAGCTCAGCGCCACCGAGTCTCTTCTCTGGAAACACCATATATTTT. Translation gives CASSSAPPSLFSGNTIYF. V gene TRBV7-6 combines with J gene TRBJ1-3; D is ambiguous. From germline, CDR1 is SGHVS and CDR2 FNYEAQ. V lost 4 bases and J 0 bases, leaving 19 bases between the germline ends. The CDR3 length is 18 residues. Variable domain in full (rest from reference TRBV7-6 and TRBJ1-3): GAGVSQSPRYKVTKRGQDVALRCDPISGHVSLYWYRQALGQGPEFLTYFNYEAQQDKSGLPNDRFSAERPEGSISTLTIQRTEQRDSAMYRCASSSAPPSLFSGNTIYFGEGSWLTVV.

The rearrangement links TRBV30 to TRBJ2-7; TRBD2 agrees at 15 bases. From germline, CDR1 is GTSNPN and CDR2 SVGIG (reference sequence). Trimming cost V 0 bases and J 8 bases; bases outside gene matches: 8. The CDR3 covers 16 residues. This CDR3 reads CAWSVGLAGGKPKQYF. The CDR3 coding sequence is TGTGCCTGGAGTGTCGGACTAGCGGGAGGGAAACCCAAGCAGTACTTC.

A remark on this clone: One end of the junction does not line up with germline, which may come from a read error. CDR3 DNA sequence: TGTTCCAGCAGCTCGACAGGGGGCGAGCAGTACTTC. It encodes CSSSSTGGEQYF. The V gene is TRBV7-9, the J gene TRBJ2-7, with TRBD1 identical over 9 bases. The CDR3 is 12 residues long. Germline V gene sequence: CDR1 SEHNR, CDR2 FQNEAQ (reference sequence).

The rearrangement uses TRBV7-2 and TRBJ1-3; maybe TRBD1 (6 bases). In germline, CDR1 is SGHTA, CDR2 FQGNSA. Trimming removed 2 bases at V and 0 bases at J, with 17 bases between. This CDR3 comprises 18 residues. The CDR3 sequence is CASSLRPDSVSSGNTIYF. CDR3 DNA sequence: TGTGCCAGCAGCTTACGACCGGACAGCGTAAGCTCTGGAAACACCATATATTTT.

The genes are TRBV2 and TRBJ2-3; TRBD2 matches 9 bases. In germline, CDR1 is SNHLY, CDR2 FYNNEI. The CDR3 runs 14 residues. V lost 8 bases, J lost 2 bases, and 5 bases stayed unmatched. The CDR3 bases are TGTGCCAGCTTTAGCGGGAGACTCACAGATACGCAGTATTTT. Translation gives CASFSGRLTDTQYF.

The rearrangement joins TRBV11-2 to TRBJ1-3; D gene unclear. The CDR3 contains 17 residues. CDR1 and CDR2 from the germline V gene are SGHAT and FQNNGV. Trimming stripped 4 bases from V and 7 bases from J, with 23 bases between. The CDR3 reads CASSSISGLRELNTIYF. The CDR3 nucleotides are TGTGCCAGCAGCTCCATTTCGGGGTTACGGGAACTGAACACCATATATTTT.

The CDR3 sequence: CSAGDRKGGYGYTF. CDR3 bases: TGCAGCGCCGGGGACAGGAAGGGTGGCTATGGCTACACCTTC. V usage is TRBV29-1 and J usage is TRBJ1-2; TRBD1 agrees at 8 bases. After removal of 7 bases from V and 4 bases from J, the junction contained 11 bases not matched to a gene. This CDR3 contains 14 residues. In germline, CDR1 is SQVTM, CDR2 ANQGSEA. Using reference TRBV29-1 and TRBJ1-2 for the parts outside the CDR3, the full variable domain is SAVISQKPSRDICQRGTSLTIQCQVDSQVTMMFWYRQQPGQSLTLIATANQGSEATYESGFVIDKFPISRPNLTFSTLTVSNMSPEDSSIYLCSAGDRKGGYGYTFGSGTRLTVV.

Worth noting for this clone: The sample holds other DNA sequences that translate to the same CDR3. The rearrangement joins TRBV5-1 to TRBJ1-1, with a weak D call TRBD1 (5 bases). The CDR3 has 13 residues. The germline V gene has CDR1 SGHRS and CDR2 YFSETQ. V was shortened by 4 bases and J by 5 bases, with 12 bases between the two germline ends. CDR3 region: CASSLTGGTEAFF. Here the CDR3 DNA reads TGCGCCAGCAGCCTGACTGGGGGGACTGAAGCTTTCTTT.

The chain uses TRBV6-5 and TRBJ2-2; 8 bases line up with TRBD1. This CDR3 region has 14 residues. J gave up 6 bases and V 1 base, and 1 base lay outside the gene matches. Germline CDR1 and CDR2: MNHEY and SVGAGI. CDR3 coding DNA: TGTGCCAGCAGTTACTACAGGGGGGCCGGGGAGCTGTTTTTT. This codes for CASSYYRGAGELFF.